This T cell receptor beta chain appears in the sequencing data of a study of blood T cell repertoires in COVID-19. Study in general: The samples span acute and convalescent COVID-19 from the United States, Italy and Spain. T cells, B-cell-depleted T cells, or PBMCs supplied cDNA or gDNA.

Sequenced by immunoSEQ multiplex PCR; TCRdb stores in-frame clones only, minus some. This table has more than 150,000 clones, 80% to 90% appearing once. CDR1 is SGDLS, CDR2 YYNGEE, per germline. V lost 2 bases to trimming and J lost 1 base, with 10 bases between them. The CDR3 is 15 amino acids. The clonotype comes from a man aged 60 to 75 with acute or convalescent COVID-19. V gene TRBV9 combines with J gene TRBJ1-5; maybe TRBD1 (5 bases). Source material: peripheral blood. The CDR3 spells CASSVSGYSNQPQHF. The CDR3 DNA reads TGTGCCAGCAGCGTTTCAGGGTACAGCAATCAGCCCCAGCATTTT.